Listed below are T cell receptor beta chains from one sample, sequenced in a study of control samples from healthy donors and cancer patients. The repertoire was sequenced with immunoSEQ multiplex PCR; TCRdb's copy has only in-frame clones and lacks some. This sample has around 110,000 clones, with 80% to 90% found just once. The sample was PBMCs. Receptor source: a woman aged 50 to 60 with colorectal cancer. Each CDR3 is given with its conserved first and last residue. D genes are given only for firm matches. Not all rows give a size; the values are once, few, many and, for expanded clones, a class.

CDR3 protein: CASSINQKTGAGNTIYF
CDR3 DNA: TGCGCCAGCAGCATTAACCAAAAGACAGGGGCTGGAAACACCATATATTTT
D gene: TRBD1
clone size: -
CDR3 length: 17
J gene: TRBJ1-3
V gene: TRBV5-1

CDR3 protein: CASSDAGQVYGYTF
CDR3 DNA: TGTGCCAGCAGCGACGCGGGACAGGTCTATGGCTACACCTTC
D gene: TRBD1
clone size: -
CDR3 length: 14
J gene: TRBJ1-2
V gene: TRBV7-9

CDR3 protein: CSVGSGTGNLNYGYTF
CDR3 DNA: TGCAGCGTTGGATCCGGGACAGGGAACCTGAACTATGGCTACACCTTC
D gene: TRBD1
clone size: -
CDR3 length: 16
J gene: TRBJ1-2
V gene: TRBV29-1

CDR3 protein: CASSFRQEQYGYTF
CDR3 DNA: TGTGCCAGCAGCTTTAGGCAGGAGCAGTATGGCTACACCTTC
D gene: -
clone size: -
CDR3 length: 14
J gene: TRBJ1-2
V gene: TRBV5-6

CDR3 protein: CASSSGRNSGELFF
CDR3 DNA: TGTGCCAGCAGCTCAGGACGAAACTCCGGGGAGCTGTTTTTT
D gene: -
clone size: -
CDR3 length: 14
J gene: TRBJ2-2
V gene: TRBV11-3

CDR3 protein: CASNSGRPYEQYF
CDR3 DNA: TGTGCCAGCAACAGCGGGAGACCCTACGAGCAGTACTTC
D gene: TRBD2
clone size: -
CDR3 length: 13
J gene: TRBJ2-7
V gene: TRBV13

CDR3 protein: CATSDSGAVHEQYF
CDR3 DNA: TGTGCCACCAGTGATTCCGGTGCGGTACACGAGCAGTACTTC
D gene: -
clone size: -
CDR3 length: 14
J gene: TRBJ2-7
V gene: TRBV24-1

CDR3 protein: CASSGTVILSGANVLTF
CDR3 DNA: TGTGCCAGCAGTGGGACGGTGATTCTCTCTGGGGCCAACGTCCTGACTTTC
D gene: -
clone size: -
CDR3 length: 17
J gene: TRBJ2-6
V gene: TRBV25-1

CDR3 protein: CASSVVTGDTQYF
CDR3 DNA: TGTGCCAGTAGTGTGGTTACAGGAGATACGCAGTATTTT
D gene: -
clone size: few
CDR3 length: 13
J gene: TRBJ2-3
V gene: TRBV19

CDR3 protein: CASSQDYPPGTGRNTIYF
CDR3 DNA: TGCGCCAGCAGCCAAGATTATCCCCCCGGGACAGGACGGAACACCATATATTTT
D gene: TRBD1
clone size: -
CDR3 length: 18
J gene: TRBJ1-3
V gene: TRBV4-1